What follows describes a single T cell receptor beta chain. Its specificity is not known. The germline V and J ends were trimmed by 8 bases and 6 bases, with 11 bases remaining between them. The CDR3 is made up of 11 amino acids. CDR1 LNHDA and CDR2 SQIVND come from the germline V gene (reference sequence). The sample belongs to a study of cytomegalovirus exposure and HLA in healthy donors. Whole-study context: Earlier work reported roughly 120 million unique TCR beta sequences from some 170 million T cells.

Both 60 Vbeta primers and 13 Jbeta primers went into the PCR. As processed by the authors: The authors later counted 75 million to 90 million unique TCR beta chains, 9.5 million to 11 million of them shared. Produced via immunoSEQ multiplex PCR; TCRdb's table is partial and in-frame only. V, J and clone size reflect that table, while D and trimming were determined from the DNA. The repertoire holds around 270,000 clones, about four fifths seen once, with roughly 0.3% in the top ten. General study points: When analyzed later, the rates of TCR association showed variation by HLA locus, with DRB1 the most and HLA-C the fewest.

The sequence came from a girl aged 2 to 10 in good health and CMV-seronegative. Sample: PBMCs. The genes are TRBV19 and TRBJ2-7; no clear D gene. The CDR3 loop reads CASDLGGEQYF. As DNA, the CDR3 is TGTGCCAGTGACTTGGGTGGCGAGCAGTACTTC.